These 7 T cell receptor beta chains came from one sample sequenced in a study of T cell changes during pregnancy in multiple sclerosis. Some clones are missing from TCRdb's copy, which holds only in-frame ones; the method was immunoSEQ multiplex PCR. The data show 85,000 to 110,000 clones, 92% seen once. The sequenced sample was peripheral blood, obtained after pregnancy. These receptors all stem from a female donor with multiple sclerosis, enrolled in a pregnancy study.

This clone was detected only once. V and J are TRBV7-9 and TRBJ1-4; 7 bases are a match to TRBD1. V lost 5 bases, J lost 10 bases, and 10 bases stayed unmatched. The length of the CDR3 is 14 residues. The V gene's germline CDR1 is SEHNR and CDR2 FQNEAQ (reference sequence). CDR3 bases: TGTGCCAGCAGCCTCAGGGGGGAGGATGGAAAACTGTTTTTT. The encoded protein is CASSLRGEDGKLFF.

The V call is TRBV7-9, the J call TRBJ2-7; 7 positions agree with TRBD1. CDR3 size: 13 residues. Per the germline V gene, CDR1 is SEHNR and CDR2 is FQNEAQ (reference sequence). Trimming removed 1 base from V and 7 bases from J; junction bases left unmatched: 4. Here the CDR3 reads CASSLEGAGEQYF. The CDR3 nucleotides are TGTGCCAGCAGCTTAGAGGGGGCGGGTGAGCAGTACTTC. Complete variable domain (other parts from reference TRBV7-9 and TRBJ2-7): DTGVSQNPRHKITKRGQNVTFRCDPISEHNRLYWYRQTLGQGPEFLTYFQNEAQLEKSRLLSDRFSAERPKGSFSTLEIQRTEQGDSAMYLCASSLEGAGEQYFGPGTRLTVT.

The rearrangement uses TRBV6-5 and TRBJ1-2, with D perhaps matching TRBD1 (6 bases). Germline V gene data show CDR1 as MNHEY and CDR2 as SVGAGI. Trimming shortened V by 0 bases and J by 7 bases, and 12 bases separated the two germline ends. The CDR3 spans 14 residues. The CDR3 DNA reads TGTGCCAGCAGTTACTCGCGGGGGCAATCTGGCTACACCTTC. Translating gives CASSYSRGQSGYTF.

This chain links TRBV19 with TRBJ1-2, with a tentative D call TRBD1 (6 bases). Germline CDR1 is LNHDA and CDR2 is SQIVND (reference sequence). Trimming pared 4 bases from V and 3 bases from J, leaving 9 bases between. The CDR3 is 13 residues long. This CDR3 reads CASSTDSYYGYTF. CDR3 DNA: TGTGCCAGTAGTACGGACAGCTACTATGGCTACACCTTC.

The rearrangement links TRBV5-6 to TRBJ2-3; a possible D gene is TRBD1 (5 bases). Germline CDR1 and CDR2: SGHDT and YYEEEE. Trimming took off 3 bases at V and 5 bases at J, with 7 bases between the two ends. This CDR3 is built from 12 residues. Here the CDR3 DNA reads TGTGCCAGCAGCTCAGGGTTAGATACGCAGTATTTT. It encodes CASSSGLDTQYF.

The chain combines TRBV27 with TRBJ1-5; TRBD1 aligns across 7 bases. CDR1 and CDR2 from the germline V gene are MNHEY and SMNVEV (reference sequence). With V trimmed by 0 bases and J by 6 bases, 2 bases remained unmatched. The CDR3 is made up of 14 amino acids. The chain's CDR3 is CASSLSGGGQPQHF. In DNA, the CDR3 is TGTGCCAGCAGTTTATCAGGGGGCGGTCAGCCCCAGCATTTT.

This chain connects TRBV4-1 to TRBJ1-1; D remains unclear. V shed 4 bases and J shed 3 bases, with 18 bases lying between them. This CDR3 has 16 amino acids. Germline CDR1 and CDR2: MGHRA and YSYEKL. The CDR3 bases are TGCGCCAGCAGCCTGCCGTCCCAGCCCGGGGACACTGAAGCTTTCTTT. It specifies CASSLPSQPGDTEAFF.